A single sample is the source of the 10 T cell receptor beta chains below, sequenced in a study of blood T cell repertoires in COVID-19. Method: immunoSEQ multiplex PCR; TCRdb's copy keeps in-frame clones and lacks some. The sample includes about 130,000 clones, roughly 86% of them seen just once. Sequencing was done on a sample of peripheral blood. Receptors originate from a human donor in a cohort sampled during active COVID-19.

The V gene is TRBV9, the J gene TRBJ1-1, with TRBD1 matching 8 bases. Trimming cost V 0 bases and J 4 bases; bases outside gene matches: 5. Germline V gene lookup returns CDR1 SGDLS and CDR2 YYNGEE. The CDR3 sequence is 15 residues long. CDR3 DNA sequence: TGTGCCAGCAGCGTAGTGGCAGGGGGCTTCACTGAAGCTTTCTTT. Its protein is CASSVVAGGFTEAFF. The variable domain in full, completed from reference TRBV9 and TRBJ1-1, reads DSGVTQTPKHLITATGQRVTLRCSPRSGDLSVYWYQQSLDQGLQFLIQYYNGEERAKGNILERFSAQQFPDLHSELNLSSLELGDSALYFCASSVVAGGFTEAFFGQGTRLTVV.

The V call is TRBV10-2, the J call TRBJ1-1; a weak D match, TRBD1 (5 bases). V was cut by 5 bases and J by 1 base, with 11 bases left in between. Germline loops: CDR1 WSHSY, CDR2 SAAADI. This CDR3 spans 14 amino acids. The CDR3 region is CASSPRDWNTEAFF. In DNA, the CDR3 is TGCGCCAGCAGTCCCCGGGACTGGAACACTGAAGCTTTCTTT.

The chain links TRBV19 to TRBJ2-7; 8 bases match TRBD1. The CDR3 extends over 16 amino acids. Germline CDR1 is LNHDA and CDR2 is SQIVND (reference sequence). V gave up 6 bases and J gave up 3 bases; unmatched junction bases: 13. The CDR3 DNA reads as TGTGCCAGTAGCACACGACAGGGGCGGCCCCTCTACGAGCAGTACTTC. Encoded protein: CASSTRQGRPLYEQYF.

In DNA form, the CDR3 reads TGTGCCTGGAGTTATGCAGGGAGGACTGAAGCTTTCTTT. Amino acid sequence: CAWSYAGRTEAFF. V and J are TRBV30 and TRBJ1-1; D possibly corresponds to TRBD1 (5 bases). Germline values: CDR1 GTSNPN, CDR2 SVGIG (reference sequence). The CDR3 spans 13 residues. V was pared by 2 bases and J by 5 bases, with 12 bases between.

The genes are TRBV19 and TRBJ1-2, with D uncertain. V shed 1 base and J shed 2 bases, with 11 bases lying between them. This CDR3 has 15 residues. Germline assignment: CDR1 LNHDA and CDR2 SQIVND (reference sequence). The CDR3 region is CASSIGGSGNYGYTF. The CDR3 coding sequence is TGTGCCAGTAGTATAGGTGGGAGCGGAAACTATGGCTACACCTTC.

J is TRBJ2-1 and V is TRBV11-2, with 8 bases lining up with TRBD1. The germline CDR1 and CDR2 sequences are SGHAT and FQNNGV. The CDR3 sequence is 13 residues long. V shed 6 bases and J 8 bases; nucleotides not matched to a gene: 6. The CDR3: CASRLTGVDEQFF. CDR3 nucleotides: TGTGCCAGCAGACTGACAGGGGTCGATGAGCAGTTCTTC.

V and J are TRBV7-9 and TRBJ1-5, with unresolved D. The germline V gene has CDR1 SEHNR and CDR2 FQNEAQ (reference sequence). V dropped 5 bases and J dropped 5 bases, with 13 bases sitting between them. The CDR3 totals 14 residues. In DNA, the CDR3 is TGTGCCAGCAGCCCAGGTGGAGGCCATCAGCCCCAGCATTTT. Its protein is CASSPGGGHQPQHF.

The CDR3 DNA reads as TGCGCCAGCAGTCAATCGGGGACAGCGAACACTGAAGCTTTCTTT. It yields the protein CASSQSGTANTEAFF. The chain links TRBV23-1 to TRBJ1-1; 7 bases are a match to TRBD1. TRBV23-1 is an ORF; its function is uncertain. V lost 0 bases, J lost 1 base, and 2 bases stayed unmatched. This CDR3 is built from 15 residues.

This clone came up once. V usage is TRBV24-1 and J usage is TRBJ2-1, with D possibly being TRBD2 (6 bases). Germline CDR1 reads KGHDR; CDR2 reads SFDVKD. V lost 9 bases and J lost 5, with 16 bases in between. The CDR3 loop spans 14 amino acids. This CDR3 reads CATPRRGSNNEQFF. In nucleotides, the CDR3 is TGTGCCACCCCCAGGCGGGGAAGTAACAATGAGCAGTTCTTC.

As DNA, the CDR3 is TGTGCCACCAGTGACGCCGGGACAGGGGTTCGCGAGCAGTTCTTC. Translation: CATSDAGTGVREQFF. The chain is built from TRBV24-1 and TRBJ2-1; 10 bases fit TRBD1. The CDR3 is 15 residues long. Germline lookup yields CDR1 KGHDR and CDR2 SFDVKD. V trimming: 4 bases; J trimming: 10 bases; junction bases outside the gene matches: 9.